Shown below are 8 T cell receptor beta chains from a single sample sequenced in a study of technical replicates of blood from several donors. Method: immunoSEQ multiplex PCR; TCRdb's copy keeps in-frame clones and lacks some. The top ten clones hold under 6.5% of a sample with tens of thousands of clones, more than 75% of them seen once. The sample was PBMCs. The receptors here all came from a human donor in good health. Some clones in this sample may be carry-over from other donors' samples.

The rearrangement uses TRBV6-4 and TRBJ1-2; 7 bases are shared with TRBD1. The CDR3 has 14 amino acids. The J segment lost 7 bases and the V segment lost 0 bases, leaving 5 bases of the junction unmatched. Looked up from germline, CDR1 is MRHNA and CDR2 is SNTAGT. The CDR3 reads CASSDSTGSRGYTF. CDR3 coding DNA: TGTGCCAGCAGTGACTCGACAGGGTCTCGTGGCTACACCTTC.

The gene calls are TRBV7-2 and TRBJ1-1, with D possibly matching TRBD1 (6 bases). This CDR3 has 14 amino acids. The germline gives CDR1 SGHTA, CDR2 FQGNSA. Trimming took 2 bases from V and 4 from J, leaving 11 bases between them. CDR3 residues: CASSLFQGRTEAFF. The CDR3 DNA follows: TGTGCCAGCAGCTTATTTCAGGGGCGCACTGAAGCTTTCTTT.

This clone was found once. The chain has TRBV11-3 and TRBJ2-3, with 7 bases that match TRBD1. Germline assignment: CDR1 SGHNT and CDR2 YENEEA. V dropped 5 bases and J dropped 4; count of bases not matched to a gene: 0. The CDR3 totals 12 residues. The CDR3 here is CASSTGADTQYF. Written as DNA, the CDR3 is TGTGCCAGCAGCACAGGGGCAGATACGCAGTATTTT.

The chain carries TRBV30 and TRBJ2-4, with TRBD2 identical over 8 bases. With 0 bases clipped from V and 3 bases from J, the junction kept 10 bases outside the gene matches. CDR3 size: 17 residues. Per germline, CDR1 GTSNPN and CDR2 SVGIG (reference sequence). Here the CDR3 DNA reads TGTGCCTGGAGTGTACGGGGCGGGAGGATTATCAAAAACATTCAGTACTTC. Residues: CAWSVRGGRIIKNIQYF.

The chain links TRBV6-1 to TRBJ1-2, with D possibly matching TRBD1 (6 bases). CDR1 and CDR2 from the germline V gene are MNHNS and SASEGT. Deletions cut 5 bases from V and 8 bases from J, with 9 bases between. The CDR3 runs 11 residues. The CDR3 DNA sequence: TGTGCCAGCAGTTCAGGGGTCGGCTACACCTTC. It encodes CASSSGVGYTF.

The V call is TRBV7-9, the J call TRBJ2-3; 7 bases agree with TRBD1. Germline V gene sequence: CDR1 SEHNR, CDR2 FQNEAQ (reference sequence). This CDR3 spans 15 amino acids. The V and J ends lost 5 bases and 2 bases, in that order; junction bases with no gene match: 7. In DNA form, the CDR3 reads TGTGCCAGCAGCCCGACGGGACAGACCACAGATACGCAGTATTTT. Protein sequence: CASSPTGQTTDTQYF.

V usage is TRBV13 and J usage is TRBJ2-3, with 11 positions matching TRBD2. The CDR3 covers 15 residues. With V trimmed by 5 bases and J by 5 bases, 6 bases remained unmatched. The V gene's germline CDR1 is PRHDT and CDR2 FYEKMQ (reference sequence). In nucleotides, the CDR3 is TGTGCCAGCAGCGCCCGAGGGACTAGCGGAGATACGCAGTATTTT. Its protein is CASSARGTSGDTQYF.

The chain has TRBV27 and TRBJ2-5; D is uncertain. This CDR3 has 11 amino acids. Germline V gene lookup returns CDR1 MNHEY and CDR2 SMNVEV (reference sequence). V lost 6 bases, J lost 4 bases, and 6 bases lay in between. CDR3 DNA: TGTGCCAGCAGCTACGGAGAGACCCAGTACTTC. Encoded protein: CASSYGETQYF.